This passage covers 26 T cell receptor beta chains from one sample sequenced in a study of Ad26.COV2.S vaccination and SARS-CoV-2 variants. Treatment specified: roughly 19 received Ad26.COV2.S at low or high dose, single or two shots; 5 received placebo; per-sample allocation not given. Sample collection was performed on day 63 after the first vaccine or placebo injection. Generated by immunoSEQ multiplex PCR, the TCRdb table keeps only in-frame clones and is missing some. The sample gives 510,000 or so clones, around nine tenths of which show up once; around 13% is in the top ten. Sequencing used peripheral blood, obtained in a trial of Ad26.COV2.S vaccine versus placebo. These receptors were obtained from a person aged 18 to 59 who received the Ad26.COV2.S COVID-19 vaccine or a placebo.

A word on this clone: This CDR3 is also generated by other DNA sequences in the sample. The chain carries TRBV5-6 and TRBJ1-1, with D possibly matching TRBD1 (6 bases). CDR1 SGHDT and CDR2 YYEEEE come from the germline V gene. V lost 4 bases, J lost 1 base, and 14 bases lay in between. The length of the CDR3 is 15 residues. As DNA, the CDR3 is TGTGCCAGCAGCCCTACGGGCAGGGGGAACACTGAAGCTTTCTTT. It yields the protein CASSPTGRGNTEAFF.

This clone is a singleton in its sample. The chain joins TRBV15 to TRBJ1-3; 9 nucleotides match TRBD1. CDR3 length: 15 residues. The germline gives CDR1 LNHNV, CDR2 YYDKDF (reference sequence). J gave up 2 bases and V 3 bases, and 2 bases lay outside the gene matches. The CDR3 protein is CATSSHRGPGNTIYF. In nucleotides, the CDR3 is TGTGCCACCAGCAGTCACAGGGGGCCTGGAAACACCATATATTTT.

This clone was detected once. The rearrangement joins TRBV20-1 to TRBJ2-1; D might be TRBD1 (5 bases). The CDR3 has 10 amino acids. Germline V gene sequence: CDR1 DFQATT, CDR2 SNEGSKA (reference sequence). CDR3: CSVGVDEQFF. The CDR3 DNA reads as TGCAGCGTAGGGGTAGATGAGCAGTTCTTC.

The CDR3 sequence is CASSLTLTGGSADTQYF. As DNA, the CDR3 is TGCGCCAGCAGCTTGACCCTCACAGGGGGCAGCGCAGATACGCAGTATTTT. The V and J genes are TRBV5-1 and TRBJ2-3; TRBD1 matches 9 bases. The V segment lost 1 base and the J segment 4 bases; nucleotides outside the gene matches: 10. This CDR3 is 17 amino acids long. Germline CDR1 reads SGHRS; CDR2 reads YFSETQ.

The chain combines TRBV6-2 or TRBV6-3 with TRBJ1-2, with 7 nucleotides matching TRBD1. Germline V gene data show CDR1 as MNHEY and CDR2 as SVGEGT. The length of the CDR3 is 16 residues. The junction had 8 bases not matched to a gene; V was cut back by 4 bases and J by 0 bases. The chain's CDR3 is CASSSKTGIANYGYTF. The CDR3 bases are TGTGCCAGCAGTTCGAAGACAGGGATAGCTAACTATGGCTACACCTTC.

The rearrangement links TRBV28 to TRBJ2-7; D is perhaps TRBD2 (6 bases). The CDR3 is 14 amino acids. Trimming left V 3 bases short and J 2 bases short, with 11 bases between. CDR1 is MDHEN and CDR2 is SYDVKM in the germline V gene. The CDR3 loop reads CASSFGGPTYEQYF. The CDR3 DNA is TGTGCCAGCAGTTTCGGGGGTCCAACCTACGAGCAGTACTTC.

The chain is built from TRBV18 and TRBJ2-7, with 7 bases that match TRBD2. The germline V gene has CDR1 KGHSH and CDR2 LQKENI. This CDR3 is built from 15 residues. The ends lost 3 bases at V and 7 bases at J; junction bases unmatched: 12. DNA for the CDR3: TGTGCCAGCTCACCCTTTGGGGGGGGGAAGGAAGAGCAGTACTTC. It encodes CASSPFGGGKEEQYF.

This chain links TRBV27 with TRBJ2-7, with D possibly being TRBD2 (5 bases). The CDR3 has 14 amino acids. V lost 2 bases and J 2 bases, leaving 10 bases between the germline ends. CDR1 MNHEY and CDR2 SMNVEV come from the germline V gene (reference sequence). CDR3 residues: CASSLGGFTYEQYF. In nucleotides, the CDR3 is TGTGCCAGCAGTTTAGGAGGTTTTACCTACGAGCAGTACTTC.

This chain uses TRBV20-1 with TRBJ2-7; 8 nucleotides line up with TRBD2. The CDR3 has 11 amino acids. The germline CDR1 and CDR2 sequences are DFQATT and SNEGSKA (reference sequence). The CDR3, as DNA: TGCAGTGCTACGGGAGGGGGTGGACCGAGCGTT. Translating it yields CSATGGGGPSV.

This clone was seen just once. The V gene is TRBV29-1, the J gene TRBJ2-7, with 8 positions matching TRBD1. The CDR3 spans 16 residues. The ends lost 1 base at V and 0 bases at J; junction bases unmatched: 8. The germline gives CDR1 SQVTM, CDR2 ANQGSEA. The CDR3 is CSVEGRGRRSSYEQYF. CDR3 bases: TGCAGCGTTGAAGGCAGGGGGCGACGGAGCTCCTACGAGCAGTACTTC.

The genes are TRBV9 and TRBJ1-4, with 9 bases that match TRBD1. Germline CDR1 SGDLS, CDR2 YYNGEE. The ends lost 5 bases at V and 8 bases at J; junction bases unmatched: 16. This CDR3 has 17 amino acids. CDR3 sequence: CASSFSGRQGGSEKLFF. The DNA of the CDR3 is TGTGCCAGCAGTTTTTCAGGTAGACAGGGGGGAAGCGAAAAACTGTTTTTT.

This chain uses TRBV4-2 with TRBJ1-6, with D tentatively TRBD1 (5 bases). The CDR3 loop spans 15 amino acids. CDR1 and CDR2 (germline): LGHNA, YNFKEQ. V lost 0 bases, J lost 14 bases, and 17 bases lay in between. CDR3 bases: TGTGCCAGCAGCCAAGATGACAGCCTCCCGGGGGCCCTCCACTTT. Its protein is CASSQDDSLPGALHF.

The J gene is TRBJ2-1, the V gene TRBV4-1; the match to TRBD1 covers 7 bases. This CDR3 is 16 amino acids long. The J segment lost 4 bases and the V segment lost 4 bases, leaving 10 bases of the junction unmatched. Per germline, CDR1 MGHRA and CDR2 YSYEKL. The CDR3 bases are TGCGCCAGCAGCCCGGGACAGTCTTTAAATTACAATGAGCAGTTCTTC. Amino acids: CASSPGQSLNYNEQFF.

V and J are TRBV15 and TRBJ1-5; TRBD1 is a possible D gene (5 bases). V was cut by 0 bases and J by 2 bases, with 8 bases left in between. The CDR3 has 15 residues. Germline V gene data show CDR1 as LNHNV and CDR2 as YYDKDF (reference sequence). The CDR3 here is CATSREGGGNQPQHF. In DNA form, the CDR3 reads TGTGCCACCAGCAGAGAGGGGGGGGGCAATCAGCCCCAGCATTTT.

CDR3 in amino acids: CAYKAGSSYEQYF. Written as DNA, the CDR3 is TGTGCCTACAAAGCGGGAAGCTCCTACGAGCAGTACTTC. This sequence joins TRBV30 and TRBJ2-7, with 7 bases matching TRBD2. V shed 7 bases and J 0 bases; nucleotides not matched to a gene: 6. The CDR3 extends over 13 amino acids. CDR1 and CDR2 from the germline V gene are GTSNPN and SVGIG (reference sequence).

This clone was detected a few times. This chain uses TRBV15 with TRBJ1-6; 7 bases fit TRBD1. CDR3 length equals 13 residues. The V segment lost 7 bases and the J segment 9 bases; nucleotides outside the gene matches: 6. CDR1 is LNHNV, CDR2 YYDKDF, per germline (reference sequence). The CDR3 is CATNRGPSSPLHF. The CDR3 nucleotides are TGTGCCACCAACAGGGGACCCTCTTCACCCCTCCACTTT.

This clone was observed a single time. The chain uses TRBV28 and TRBJ2-5; 9 bases are a match to TRBD2. From germline, CDR1 is MDHEN and CDR2 SYDVKM. The V segment lost 2 bases and the J segment 5 bases; nucleotides outside the gene matches: 6. The CDR3 runs 15 residues. CDR3 bases: TGTGCCAGCAGTTTAATGGCGGGAGGGGTTGAGACCCAGTACTTC. It encodes CASSLMAGGVETQYF.

The chain has TRBV30 and TRBJ1-2; no clear D. V lost 2 bases and J lost 8, with 9 bases in between. In germline, CDR1 is GTSNPN, CDR2 SVGIG (reference sequence). The CDR3 loop spans 11 amino acids. The CDR3: CAWSTARGYTF. In DNA form, the CDR3 reads TGTGCCTGGAGTACAGCCAGGGGCTACACCTTC.

Here the CDR3 DNA reads TGTGCCAGCAGACAGGGTGGTGAGCAGTTCTTC. Translating gives CASRQGGEQFF. This rearrangement joins TRBV2 to TRBJ2-1; possible D gene TRBD1, 6 bases. Germline CDR1 reads SNHLY; CDR2 reads FYNNEI. The CDR3 has 11 residues. Trimming shortened V by 6 bases and J by 9 bases, and 9 bases separated the two germline ends. The whole variable domain, filled in from reference TRBV2 and TRBJ2-1, reads EPEVTQTPSHQVTQMGQEVILRCVPISNHLYFYWYRQILGQKVEFLVSFYNNEISEKSEIFDDQFSVERPDGSNFTLKIRSTKLEDSAMYFCASRQGGEQFFGPGTRLTVL.

The genes are TRBV30 and TRBJ2-1; D could derive from TRBD1 or TRBD2 (5 bases each). The CDR3 is 14 amino acids. Germline V gene lookup returns CDR1 GTSNPN and CDR2 SVGIG (reference sequence). V was trimmed by 1 base and J by 7 bases, leaving 14 bases between them. The CDR3: CAWSDGTGTNEQFF. The CDR3 DNA reads as TGTGCCTGGAGTGACGGGACGGGGACGAATGAGCAGTTCTTC.

The chain joins TRBV27 to TRBJ2-6; no firm D call. Germline V gives CDR1 MNHEY, CDR2 SMNVEV (reference sequence). The V and J ends lost 4 bases and 0 bases respectively, with 7 bases between them. CDR3 length equals 15 residues. Here the CDR3 DNA reads TGTGCCAGCAGTTCACCCATCTCTGGGGCCAACGTCCTGACTTTC. Its translation is CASSSPISGANVLTF.

This clone occurred once. V usage is TRBV3-1 (or the pseudogene TRBV3-2) and J usage is TRBJ2-5, with D unclear. This CDR3 spans 13 amino acids. In germline, CDR1 is LGHDT, CDR2 YNNKEL (reference sequence). V shed 1 base and J shed 9 bases, with 12 bases lying between them. DNA for the CDR3: TGTGCCAGCAGCCAAGGGCCCACAACCTCCCAGTACTTC. Translation: CASSQGPTTSQYF.

About this clone: Other nucleotide sequences in the sample specify the same CDR3. The chain carries TRBV7-3 and TRBJ2-5, with D possibly being TRBD2 (5 bases). Germline V gene data show CDR1 as SGHTA and CDR2 as FQGTGA. The CDR3 runs 13 residues. The V and J ends lost 6 bases and 2 bases respectively, with 10 bases between them. CDR3: CASSLGSQETQYF. CDR3 DNA: TGTGCCAGCAGTTTGGGGAGTCAAGAGACCCAGTACTTC.

This sequence joins TRBV10-3 and TRBJ1-1; no firm D call. Germline assignment: CDR1 ENHRY and CDR2 SYGVKD. The V gene lost 8 bases and the J gene lost 0 bases, with 13 bases spanning the gap. The CDR3 covers 14 residues. The CDR3 loop is CAIGSTAMNTEAFF. CDR3 in DNA: TGTGCCATCGGTAGTACAGCTATGAACACTGAAGCTTTCTTT.

This chain uses TRBV4-3 with TRBJ2-1, with D perhaps assigned TRBD1 or TRBD2 (5 bases each). V dropped 1 base and J dropped 0 bases, with 22 bases sitting between them. Germline CDR1 and CDR2: LGHNA and YSLEER. The CDR3 has 20 residues. CDR3 DNA: TGCGCCAGCAGCCAAGGTCGGGGCTTCCAGGGTTTTAGCTCCTACAATGAGCAGTTCTTC. This gives the protein CASSQGRGFQGFSSYNEQFF.

The chain recombines TRBV6-2 or TRBV6-3 with TRBJ2-7, with 7 bases aligning to TRBD1. Trimming at V came to 6 bases and at J to 4 bases, leaving 9 bases not matched to a gene. CDR3 length: 14 amino acids. Germline V lookup: CDR1 MNHEY, CDR2 SVGEGT. CDR3 region: CASSRTGELYEQYF. The CDR3 nucleotides read TGTGCCAGCAGCCGTACAGGGGAGTTATACGAGCAGTACTTC.